The next 6 T cell receptor beta chains were all read from a single sample in a study of tumor-infiltrating lymphocytes in primary liver carcinoma. The researchers produced TCR beta cDNA from approximately 0.45 ug total RNA with a constant-region primer. ARM-PCR, slightly modified, supplied the TCR beta libraries through three nested multiplex PCR rounds. TRBV1-TRBV30 forward primers and a C-beta reverse primer were used in the first two PCR rounds, which each ran for around 11 cycles. TCRdb re-called the multiplex PCR reads through MiXCR, storing one row per CDR3 protein. The table lists hundreds of thousands of distinct CDR3 sequences, 65% of them singletons. They got blood RNA out of unsorted whole blood and also pulled out germline DNA. The source material was peripheral blood. All receptors derive from a man in his forties with primary liver carcinoma and hepatitis B virus infection.

This clonotype was seen only once. Sequence at one end of the junction differs from germline and may be a read error. The genes are TRBV11-2 and TRBJ1-2; D possibly corresponds to TRBD1 (6 bases). The germline CDR1 and CDR2 sequences are SGHAT and FQNNGV. There are 16 residues in the CDR3. The CDR3 spells CANSLDRAGFMGAYTF. The CDR3 bases are TGTGCCAACAGCTTAGATAGGGCAGGCTTTATGGGGGCCTACACCTTC.

In regard to this clonotype: A much larger clone sits a single nucleotide away, making a read error possible. This chain joins TRBV11-2 and TRBJ2-1; TRBD2 matches at 9 bases. The germline CDR1 and CDR2 sequences are SGHAT and FQNNGV. The CDR3 is 15 residues long. CDR3 protein: CASNLGSGSSNEQFF. For the CDR3, the DNA is TGTGCCAGCAACTTAGGTAGCGGGAGTTCCAATGAGCAGTTCTTC. The full variable domain, rest sourced from reference TRBV11-2 and TRBJ2-1, is EAGVAQSPRYKIIEKRQSVAFWCNPISGHATLYWYQQILGQGPKLLIQFQNNGVVDDSQLPKDRFSAERLKGVDSTLKIQPAKLEDSAVYLCASNLGSGSSNEQFFGPGTRLTVL.

The chain has TRBV27 and TRBJ1-6, with a weak D call TRBD1 (5 bases). The CDR3 extends over 14 amino acids. Trimming stripped 2 bases from V and 9 bases from J, with 11 bases between. CDR1 is MNHEY and CDR2 is SMNVEV in the germline V gene (reference sequence). CDR3 sequence (DNA): TGTGCCAGCAGTTTAAGAGGGGCGAGTTCACCCCTCCACTTT. Protein product: CASSLRGASSPLHF.

With respect to this clonotype: The junction shows a germline mismatch at one end, possibly a read error. The chain is built from TRBV11-1 and TRBJ2-3; possibly TRBD2 for D (5 bases). The CDR3 is made up of 12 amino acids. Germline V gene sequence: CDR1 SGHAT, CDR2 FQDESV (reference sequence). The CDR3 is CTSSPGWDTQYF. In DNA, the CDR3 is TGTACCAGCAGTCCGGGGTGGGATACGCAGTATTTT.

A note on this clonotype: Since the CDR3 does not end with the conserved phenylalanine or tryptophan, this likely comes from a read error. The DNA is left out, because the CDR3 cannot be placed on it with certainty; the CDR3 is given as TCRdb lists it. V usage is TRBV29-1 and J usage is TRBJ2-5; TRBD1 is the table's D call and was not checked against the DNA. The CDR3 sequence runs 12 residues, both termini included. Germline CDR1 SQVTM, CDR2 ANQGSEA. This CDR3 reads CSVEIGGETQSL.

As to this clonotype: Germline and junction disagree at one end, which may indicate a read error. The J gene is TRBJ2-1, the V gene TRBV7-9; D assignment may be TRBD1 or TRBD2 (5 bases each). The CDR3 consists of 15 residues. Germline V gene lookup returns CDR1 SEHNR and CDR2 FQNEAQ (reference sequence). Written as DNA, the CDR3 is TGTGCCAGCAGCTTAGTAACCGGGACGGAGGATGAGCAGCTCTTC. Its translation: CASSLVTGTEDEQLF.